This is a list of T cell receptor beta chains from one sample in a study of brain T cells in children with intractable seizures. Sequencing was performed with immunoSEQ multiplex PCR; in TCRdb, only in-frame clones are kept and a portion is missing. This sample yields 340,000 or so clones, of which over 90% are seen a single time; under 7% belongs to the top ten. Material: peripheral blood, obtained about 5 months after surgery. These receptors were collected from a boy younger than two with tuberous sclerosis and intractable seizures. The CDR3 runs from the conserved cysteine through the conserved F or W. A D gene is named only where the DNA matches it firmly. The size field is filled for only some rows; it gives once, few, many or a size class.

CDR3nt	CDR3aa	d_gene	v_gene	j_gene	abundance
TGTGCCAGCAGTTACTCCCCTCGGACCTACGAGCAGTACTTC	CASSYSPRTYEQYF	.	TRBV6-5	TRBJ2-7	many
TGCAGCGTTGAGGCACGGGGGGGAAACACTGAAGCTTTCTTT	CSVEARGGNTEAFF	.	TRBV29-1	TRBJ1-1	.
TGTGCCAGCAGTCCACTAGCGGGAGGGCCTAGCGAGCAGTACTTC	CASSPLAGGPSEQYF	TRBD2	TRBV6-5	TRBJ2-7	.
TGTGCCAGCAGTTTGGGGGGGAGCACAGATACGCAGTATTTT	CASSLGGSTDTQYF	TRBD2	TRBV28	TRBJ2-3	.
TGTGCCAGCAGCTTATCAGGCCTCCTATCTTCACCCCTCCACTTT	CASSLSGLLSSPLHF	.	TRBV7-9	TRBJ1-6	.
TGTGCCAGCGGACGTCGACTAGCGGGAGTGAATGAGCAGTTCTTC	CASGRRLAGVNEQFF	TRBD2	TRBV7-9	TRBJ2-1	.
TGTGCCAGCTCACCACCTGCAACTAATGAAAAACTGTTTTTT	CASSPPATNEKLFF	.	TRBV18	TRBJ1-4	.
TGTGCCAGCAGGGCCGGACAGGGGGCCTTGGATAATTCACCCCTCCACTTT	CASRAGQGALDNSPLHF	TRBD1	TRBV4-2	TRBJ1-6	once
TGTGCCAGCAGCAAAGGGTCTTCACCGGGACAGGGTGGGGAGACCCAGTACTTC	CASSKGSSPGQGGETQYF	.	TRBV21-1	TRBJ2-5	once
TGTGCCTGGACCCAAAGGGGGGTCCACGAGCAGTACTTC	CAWTQRGVHEQYF	.	TRBV30	TRBJ2-7	.
TGCGCCAGCAGCTTGGGACACTACGAGCAGTACTTC	CASSLGHYEQYF	.	TRBV5-1	TRBJ2-7	.
TGCGCCAGCAGCCAAGGGGGAGAGACCCAGTACTTC	CASSQGGETQYF	.	TRBV4-1	TRBJ2-5	.
TGTGCCAGCAGTGAACGAGGTGGTGAGCAGTTCTTC	CASSERGGEQFF	.	TRBV6-1	TRBJ2-1	.
TGTGCCAGCAGTTACACGCGGACGGCGCGGAACACCATATATTTT	CASSYTRTARNTIYF	.	TRBV6-5	TRBJ1-3	.
TGTGCCTGGAGTGTGGCCCAGGGAGCTTTCTTT	CAWSVAQGAFF	.	TRBV30	TRBJ1-1	.
TGTGCCAGCAGTTACACCAGCCGGCGACCCTACAATGAGCAGTTCTTC	CASSYTSRRPYNEQFF	.	TRBV6-5	TRBJ2-1	.
TGTGCCAGCAGTCAAGCTCCCGGGGCCCAAGAGACCCAGTACTTC	CASSQAPGAQETQYF	.	TRBV7-9	TRBJ2-5	.
TGCGCCAGCAGCCAAGCGTTAGGAGATACGCAGTATTTT	CASSQALGDTQYF	.	TRBV4-1	TRBJ2-3	.
TGTGCCAGCAGCTCCCCCCGGACAGGGATGAACACTGAAGCTTTCTTT	CASSSPRTGMNTEAFF	TRBD1	TRBV27	TRBJ1-1	.
TGTGCCAGCAGTCGATCGGTTCAAGAGACCCAGTACTTC	CASSRSVQETQYF	.	TRBV6-6	TRBJ2-5	.
TGCGCCAGCAGCCAAGGACTGGGGACAGGGGGTACCACCGGGGAGCTGTTTTTT	CASSQGLGTGGTTGELFF	TRBD1	TRBV4-1	TRBJ2-2	.